A selection of T cell receptor beta chains follows, all from one sample in a study of T cell responses to AZD1222 COVID-19 vaccine. The method was immunoSEQ multiplex PCR; TCRdb's version includes in-frame clones alone and lacks a portion of them. The sample lists about 97,000 clones, roughly 84% occurring once. The sample was peripheral blood, taken on day 0 of AZD1222 vaccination. The receptors shown here come from an adult in good health. Both conserved end residues are part of each CDR3. The D gene is left open where the match is weak. Size values are once, few and many counts, or a class for expanded clones, and some rows have none.

TRBJ1-5 . TRBV7-9 . TGTGCCAGCAGCTTAGAAGGTCAGCCCCAGCATTTT CASSLEGQPQHF
TRBJ1-6 . TRBV4-1 . TGCGCCAGCAGCCAAGCCCCGGGACCCCCGGAGTCACCCCTCCACTTT CASSQAPGPPESPLHF
TRBJ2-5 . TRBV12-3/TRBV12-4 . TGTGCCAGCAGCCCCAACAGGGAGACCCAGTACTTC CASSPNRETQYF
TRBJ1-2 . TRBV18 . TGTGCCAGCTCACCACCTGACAGAGATTATAACTATGGCTACACCTTC CASSPPDRDYNYGYTF
TRBJ1-4 . TRBV7-2 . TGTGCCAGCAGCTCAGAGGCTAATGAAAAACTGTTTTTT CASSSEANEKLFF
TRBJ1-4 . TRBV5-1 few TGCGCCAGCAGCACCGGGACCGCTAATGAAAAACTGTTTTTT CASSTGTANEKLFF
TRBJ1-3 TRBD1 TRBV3-1/TRBV3-2 . TGTGCCAGCAGCCGAGGGGACAGGGGAAACACCATATATTTT CASSRGDRGNTIYF
TRBJ2-3 . TRBV7-3 . TGTGCCAGCAGCTTAGTCGGAGATACGCAGTATTTT CASSLVGDTQYF
TRBJ2-2 TRBD1 TRBV6-2/TRBV6-3 . TGTGCCAGCAGTTACCCGGCACAGGGGTACTGGGAGCTGTTTTTT CASSYPAQGYWELFF
TRBJ1-1 . TRBV25-1 once TGTGCCAGCACGCTTAGGGAGAACACTGAAGCTTTCTTT CASTLRENTEAFF
TRBJ1-5 . TRBV19 . TGTGCCAGGAAGAGTCCCATAGGACGGACCTATCAGCCCCAGCATTTT CARKSPIGRTYQPQHF
TRBJ1-1 . TRBV6-5 . TGTGCCAGCAGTTACGATTTCCGTGGGCGTAACACTGAAGCTTTCTTT CASSYDFRGRNTEAFF